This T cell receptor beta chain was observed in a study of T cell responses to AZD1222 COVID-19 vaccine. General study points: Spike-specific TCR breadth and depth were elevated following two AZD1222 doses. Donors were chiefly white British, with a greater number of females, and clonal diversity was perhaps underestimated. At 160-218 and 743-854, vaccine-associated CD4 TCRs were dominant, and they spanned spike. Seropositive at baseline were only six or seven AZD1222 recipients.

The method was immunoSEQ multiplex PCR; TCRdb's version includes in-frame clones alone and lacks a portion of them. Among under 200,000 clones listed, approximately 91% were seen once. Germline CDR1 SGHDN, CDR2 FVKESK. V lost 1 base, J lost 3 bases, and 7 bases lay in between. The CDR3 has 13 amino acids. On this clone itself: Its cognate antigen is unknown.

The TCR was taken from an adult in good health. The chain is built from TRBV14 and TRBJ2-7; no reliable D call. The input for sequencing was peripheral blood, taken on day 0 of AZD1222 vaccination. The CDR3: CASSQATGYEQYF. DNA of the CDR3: TGTGCCAGCAGCCAAGCGACTGGCTACGAGCAGTACTTC.